This TCR beta chain emerged from a study of OX40 agonist ivuxolimab in advanced cancers. Overall study results and limits: Clones of CD4+ and CD8+ blood T cells grew by week 6 at doses of 0.1 to 3.0 mg/kg.

CDR1 and CDR2 (germline): MNHNS, SASEGT. The V gene end was trimmed by 3 bases and the J gene end by 7 bases; junction bases not matched to a gene: 12. The CDR3 sequence is 16 residues long. The data were produced by immunoSEQ multiplex PCR, yet TCRdb's version contains in-frame clones alone and is incomplete. The repertoire holds some 78,000 clones, with 88% as singletons. Comments on this clone: Its target is not known.

This TCR was recovered from an adult with an advanced solid tumor such as melanoma, head and neck, liver or kidney cancer. The rearrangement links TRBV6-1 to TRBJ1-2; 9 bases line up with TRBD1. The sample consisted of CD4+ or CD8+ T cells sorted from blood, taken in a trial of the OX40 agonist ivuxolimab. In DNA, the CDR3 is TGTGCCAGCAGTGATTCTCGGGACAGGGTAAAGGGTGGCTACACCTTC. It yields the protein CASSDSRDRVKGGYTF.